Shown below are 22 T cell receptor beta chains from a single sample sequenced in a study of T cell repertoires in cytomegalovirus infection. One entry per CDR3 protein results from TCRdb running MiXCR on the reads. Of 210,000 or so distinct CDR3 sequences listed, 6.5% are singletons. The sequencing sample was made of PBMCs. These receptors came from a human donor in good health (CMV status not recorded). Some clones in this sample may be carry-over from other donors' samples.

There are many counts of this clonotype. The chain joins TRBV7-2 to TRBJ2-3; either TRBD1 or TRBD2 may fit D (7 bases each). The CDR3 consists of 19 residues. Germline V gene lookup returns CDR1 SGHTA and CDR2 FQGNSA. V was clipped by 6 bases and J by 3 bases, with 28 bases between them. CDR3 loop: CASRPDREGGLGRTDTQYF. The CDR3 DNA is TGTGCCAGCAGACCAGACAGGGAGGGAGGGCTAGGCAGAACAGATACGCAGTATTTT. The variable domain in full, completed from reference TRBV7-2 and TRBJ2-3, reads GAGVSQSPSNKVTEKGKDVELRCDPISGHTALYWYRQSLGQGLEFLIYFQGNSAPDKSGLPSDRFSAERTGGSVSTLTIQRTQQEDSAVYLCASRPDREGGLGRTDTQYFGPGTRLTVL.

This clonotype has a count of ten or more. The V gene is TRBV5-6, the J gene TRBJ2-7, with 8 positions matching TRBD1. CDR1 is SGHDT, CDR2 YYEEEE, per germline. The CDR3 is 15 residues long. Germline trimming cut 2 bases from V and 5 bases from J; bases unmatched to any gene: 9. CDR3 residues: CASSFLGGTGNEQYF. The CDR3 region has the DNA TGTGCCAGCAGCTTTTTGGGCGGGACAGGTAACGAGCAGTACTTC.

Turning to this clonotype: A read error may produce the germline difference seen at one junction end. CDR3 amino acids: CASSFGSGGPYEQHF. The CDR3 nucleotides read TGTGCCAGCAGCTTTGGTAGCGGGGGTCCCTACGAGCAGCACTTC. The rearrangement links TRBV7-2 to TRBJ2-7; 9 bases are a match to TRBD2. The CDR3 contains 15 residues. Germline V gene data show CDR1 as SGHTA and CDR2 as FQGNSA.

This clonotype was detected ten times or more. The chain links TRBV2 to TRBJ2-3; D unclear. The germline V gene encodes CDR1 SNHLY and CDR2 FYNNEI. This CDR3 has 16 residues. Trimming pared 2 bases from V and 3 bases from J, leaving 15 bases between. The CDR3 coding sequence is TGTGCCAGCAGTGAAAACGGACCCACCGTAACAGATACGCAGTATTTT. Translating gives CASSENGPTVTDTQYF.

The sample holds many counts of this clonotype. The chain recombines TRBV7-3 with TRBJ2-1; 9 bases map to TRBD2. The V gene's germline CDR1 is SGHTA and CDR2 FQGTGA. The trim removed 5 bases at V and 10 bases at J, leaving 9 bases unmatched. The CDR3 consists of 14 residues. CDR3 sequence (DNA): TGTGCCAGCAGCACCCAAGCGGGGGGATTAGAGCAGTTCTTC. Its translation: CASSTQAGGLEQFF.

This clonotype was detected many times. V and J are TRBV2 and TRBJ1-6, with D uncertain. The CDR3 loop spans 13 amino acids. Germline values: CDR1 SNHLY, CDR2 FYNNEI. V shed 7 bases and J shed 8 bases, with 12 bases lying between them. The CDR3 bases are TGTGCCAGCAAGGGCGAAAGGGATTCACCCCTCCACTTT. Protein sequence: CASKGERDSPLHF.

This clonotype was observed many times. The chain couples TRBV12-3 or TRBV12-4 to TRBJ1-2; D is ambiguous. Trimming took 1 base from V and 5 from J, leaving 8 bases between them. The CDR3 loop spans 13 amino acids. CDR3 loop: CASSLGQSYGYTF. The CDR3 nucleotides are TGTGCCAGCAGTTTAGGCCAGTCATATGGCTACACCTTC.

At least ten counts were recorded for this clonotype. J is TRBJ2-2 and V is TRBV11-2, with TRBD2 matching over 10 bases. The CDR3 sequence is 18 residues long. Germline values: CDR1 SGHAT, CDR2 FQNNGV. The V gene end was trimmed by 5 bases and the J gene end by 2 bases; junction bases not matched to a gene: 11. In nucleotides, the CDR3 is TGTGCCAGCAGCCCTAGGGCCGGACTAGCGGCCAACACCGGGGAGCTGTTTTTT. It translates to CASSPRAGLAANTGELFF.

The V gene is TRBV12-3 or TRBV12-4, the J gene TRBJ2-1; a possible D gene is TRBD1 (5 bases). The CDR3 runs 13 residues. V was pared by 7 bases and J by 9 bases, with 16 bases between. The CDR3 bases are TGTGCCAGCATGCAGGGTGTATCCGGTGAGCAGTTCTTC. It translates to CASMQGVSGEQFF.

This clonotype was detected ten times or more. The chain combines TRBV12-3 or TRBV12-4 with TRBJ2-1; possibly TRBD2 for D (6 bases). This CDR3 has 13 residues. V lost 6 bases to trimming and J lost 8 bases, with 14 bases between them. The CDR3 DNA sequence: TGTGCCAGCAGCTCTTCTAGCGTCGATGAGCAGTTCTTC. It specifies CASSSSSVDEQFF.

This clonotype was observed at least ten times. The chain recombines TRBV6-2 or TRBV6-3 with TRBJ2-1, with 10 positions matching TRBD2. CDR3 length: 16 amino acids. Germline CDR1 and CDR2: MNHEY and SVGEGT. The V segment lost 2 bases and the J segment 6 bases; nucleotides outside the gene matches: 7. In DNA form, the CDR3 reads TGTGCCAGCAGTTACAGAAAGCGGGGGGGATTCAATGAGCAGTTCTTC. As protein: CASSYRKRGGFNEQFF.

This clonotype was seen ten or more times. This chain joins TRBV7-9 and TRBJ2-7, with D perhaps assigned TRBD1 or TRBD2 (5 bases each). The germline V gene has CDR1 SEHNR and CDR2 FQNEAQ (reference sequence). V was trimmed by 6 bases and J by 2 bases, leaving 17 bases between them. The CDR3 extends over 15 amino acids. The CDR3 nucleotides read TGTGCCAGCAGGAGTACCGGGACCGGGGCCTACGAGCAGTACTTC. Amino acid sequence: CASRSTGTGAYEQYF.

The genes are TRBV11-3 and TRBJ1-1; 9 bases fit TRBD1. The CDR3 contains 14 residues. Germline V gives CDR1 SGHNT, CDR2 YENEEA. The ends lost 5 bases at V and 5 bases at J; junction bases unmatched: 6. The CDR3 DNA sequence: TGTGCCAGCAGCCAGACAGGGGGTGGAACTGAAGCTTTCTTT. This encodes CASSQTGGGTEAFF.

This clonotype was observed many times. The rearrangement uses TRBV7-9 and TRBJ2-3; the D gene is possibly TRBD1 (5 bases). The ends were cut back, 5 bases at V and 4 bases at J, with 16 bases in the middle. The V gene's germline CDR1 is SEHNR and CDR2 FQNEAQ (reference sequence). The CDR3 extends over 15 amino acids. DNA for the CDR3: TGTGCCAGCAGCCCCTTTGCTGGGGCCCCAGATACGCAGTATTTT. This encodes CASSPFAGAPDTQYF.

Many counts were recorded for this clonotype. The chain couples TRBV7-2 to TRBJ1-6, with TRBD1 identical over 12 bases. CDR1 SGHTA and CDR2 FQGNSA come from the germline V gene. This CDR3 comprises 15 residues. V lost 1 base to trimming and J lost 9 bases; unmatched junction nucleotides: 1. The CDR3 region is CASSLGGQGASPLHF. The CDR3 nucleotides read TGTGCCAGCAGCTTAGGGGGACAGGGGGCTTCACCCCTCCACTTT.

This clonotype came up many times. The rearrangement links TRBV7-9 to TRBJ1-2; D remains ambiguous. Trimming shortened V by 5 bases and J by 4 bases, and 11 bases separated the two germline ends. Germline V gene lookup returns CDR1 SEHNR and CDR2 FQNEAQ (reference sequence). This CDR3 has 13 amino acids. This chain's CDR3 is CASSNGVSYGYTF. The CDR3 nucleotides are TGTGCCAGCAGCAACGGGGTATCCTATGGCTACACCTTC.

In nucleotides, the CDR3 is TGTGCCAGCAGTTCGGGACAGGGATACTGTGGCTACACCTTC. Its translation is CASSSGQGYCGYTF. The chain combines TRBV27 with TRBJ1-2, with TRBD1 matching 9 bases. The CDR3 loop spans 14 amino acids. Trimming at V came to 4 bases and at J to 7 bases, leaving 7 bases not matched to a gene. Germline V gene sequence: CDR1 MNHEY, CDR2 SMNVEV (reference sequence).

In this sample, this clonotype turned up a few times. The V gene is TRBV9, the J gene TRBJ2-1, with D tentatively TRBD2 (7 bases). Trimming cost V 2 bases and J 1 base, with 13 bases left between them. The CDR3 has 16 amino acids. Germline CDR1 SGDLS, CDR2 YYNGEE. The CDR3 loop is CASSVRGGPSYNEQFF. The CDR3 DNA reads as TGTGCCAGCAGCGTTCGCGGGGGCCCTTCCTACAATGAGCAGTTCTTC.

In this sample, this clonotype turned up many times. The chain is built from TRBV7-2 and TRBJ1-1, with D uncertain. Trimming took 5 bases from V and 4 from J, leaving 14 bases between them. CDR3 size: 14 residues. In germline, CDR1 is SGHTA, CDR2 FQGNSA. In nucleotides, the CDR3 is TGTGCCAGCAGCCGCGTGGGGTGGGGCACTGAAGCTTTCTTT. Encoded protein: CASSRVGWGTEAFF.

V usage is TRBV29-1 and J usage is TRBJ1-2; D unresolved. Looked up from germline, CDR1 is SQVTM and CDR2 is ANQGSEA. The CDR3 runs to 13 residues. The V and J ends lost 3 bases and 4 bases respectively, with 12 bases between them. The CDR3 coding sequence is TGCAGCGTTGAGAGGGCGGATCGCTATGGCTACACCTTC. This encodes CSVERADRYGYTF.

This clonotype has a count of ten or more. This chain uses TRBV7-2 with TRBJ1-3; maybe TRBD1 (6 bases). Looked up from germline, CDR1 is SGHTA and CDR2 is FQGNSA. V was trimmed by 0 bases and J by 0 bases, leaving 15 bases between them. The CDR3 is 18 amino acids. The CDR3 reads CASSLAGGAAFSGNTIYF. The CDR3, as DNA: TGTGCCAGCAGCTTAGCCGGGGGGGCAGCTTTCTCTGGAAACACCATATATTTT.

This clonotype was seen at least ten times. The V gene is TRBV29-1, the J gene TRBJ1-1; TRBD1 matches at 10 bases. Germline V lookup: CDR1 SQVTM, CDR2 ANQGSEA. CDR3 length: 16 residues. V was pared by 6 bases and J by 0 bases, with 10 bases of the junction left unmatched. The CDR3 nucleotides are TGCAGCGTCGCCCCGAGACAGGGGGCCATGAACACTGAAGCTTTCTTT. Translated: CSVAPRQGAMNTEAFF.